These 5 T cell receptor beta chains share one sample of origin, sequenced in a study of T cell changes during pregnancy in multiple sclerosis (dated by TCRdb to between 2018 and 2020). The protocol used for the library was the immunoSEQ multiplex PCR assay. This immuneACCESS table, as held by TCRdb, lists in-frame sequences with V and J called but not all clones. Of the missing ones, under half trace to an unresolved V gene in checked studies; the others have no known cause. Present in this sample are some 40,000 clones, about 89% of which were seen just once. In total, the top ten clones hold about 0.6% of the sample. The sample was CD4+ T cells from peripheral blood mononuclear cells, taken in the first trimester of pregnancy. The origin of the receptors is a female donor with multiple sclerosis, enrolled in a pregnancy study.

The rearrangement uses TRBV7-2 and TRBJ1-1, with D unresolved. This CDR3 is built from 12 residues. Trimming removed 4 bases from V and 8 bases from J, with 11 bases in between. The germline V gene has CDR1 SGHTA and CDR2 FQGNSA. DNA of the CDR3: TGTGCCAGCAGCTCCCCTTTGAGGGAAGCTTTCTTT. As protein: CASSSPLREAFF.

The V and J genes are TRBV28 and TRBJ1-4; D not resolved. CDR3 length equals 15 residues. Looked up from germline, CDR1 is MDHEN and CDR2 is SYDVKM. Trimming pared 6 bases from V and 6 bases from J, leaving 17 bases between. CDR3: CASSSGEGGYEKLFF. CDR3 bases: TGTGCCAGCAGCTCCGGTGAGGGAGGCTATGAAAAACTGTTTTTT.

The rearrangement joins TRBV5-1 to TRBJ2-5, with D possibly matching TRBD1 (5 bases). Trimming removed 0 bases at V and 5 bases at J, with 8 bases between. Germline V lookup: CDR1 SGHRS, CDR2 YFSETQ. The CDR3 consists of 13 residues. In DNA form, the CDR3 reads TGCGCCAGCAGCTTGGGGGGCCGGGAGACCCAGTACTTC. Protein sequence: CASSLGGRETQYF.

This sequence joins TRBV5-6 and TRBJ2-7, with TRBD1 identical over 7 bases. Losses at the gene ends were 4 bases for V and 4 bases for J; bases not matched to a gene: 5. Per the germline V gene, CDR1 is SGHDT and CDR2 is YYEEEE. This CDR3 is 13 amino acids long. CDR3 nucleotide sequence: TGTGCCAGCAGCCTCGGGACAGTTTACGAGCAGTACTTC. Its protein product is CASSLGTVYEQYF.

J is TRBJ1-2 and V is TRBV28; TRBD1 agrees at 7 bases. Germline V CDR1 and CDR2: MDHEN, SYDVKM. The CDR3 sequence is 14 residues long. V shed 7 bases, J shed 4 bases, and the junction held 9 bases outside the gene matches. The CDR3 sequence is CASTSPGQFYGYTF. The CDR3 region has the DNA TGTGCCAGCACTTCCCCGGGACAGTTCTATGGCTACACCTTC.